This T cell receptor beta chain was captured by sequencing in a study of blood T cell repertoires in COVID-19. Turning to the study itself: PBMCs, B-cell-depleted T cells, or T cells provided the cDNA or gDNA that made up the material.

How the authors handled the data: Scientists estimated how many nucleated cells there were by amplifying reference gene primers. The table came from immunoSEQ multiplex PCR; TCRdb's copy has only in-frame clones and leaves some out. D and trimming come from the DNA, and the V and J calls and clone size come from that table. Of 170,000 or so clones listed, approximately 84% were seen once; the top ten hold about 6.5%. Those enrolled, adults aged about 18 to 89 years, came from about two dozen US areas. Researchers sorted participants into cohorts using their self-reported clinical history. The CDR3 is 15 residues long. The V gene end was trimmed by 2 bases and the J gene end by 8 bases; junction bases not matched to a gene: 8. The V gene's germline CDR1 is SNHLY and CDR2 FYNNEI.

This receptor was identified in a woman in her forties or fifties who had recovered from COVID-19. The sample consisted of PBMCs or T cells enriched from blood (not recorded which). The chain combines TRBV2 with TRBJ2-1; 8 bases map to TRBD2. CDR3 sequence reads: CASSERGSGSYEQFF. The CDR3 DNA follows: TGTGCCAGCAGTGAAAGGGGGAGCGGGAGCTATGAGCAGTTCTTC.